This T cell receptor (beta chain) derives from a study of shared clonotypes between healthy human individuals. Study outcomes and limitations: For naive CD4 cells, 5% to 6.5% of clonotypes were shared across several donors.

The CDR3 consists of 12 residues. Germline V gives CDR1 MNHEY, CDR2 SMNVEV (reference sequence). V lost 8 bases and J lost 4, with 8 bases in between. Naive CD8 populations comprised CD45RO-negative cells positively selected for CCR7, excluding terminally differentiated effector memory CD45RA+ cells. An assay was performed, and its level was deep. Libraries were prepared by immunoSEQ multiplex PCR; TCRdb keeps only in-frame clonotypes and omits some of them. The table shows hundreds of thousands of clones, with about 96% occurring only once. Points on this clone: The antigen is undetermined.

V gene TRBV27 combines with J gene TRBJ2-2, with D possibly TRBD2 on 5 matching bases. This clonotype originated in a woman in her twenties or thirties in good health. The material sequenced was naive CD8+ T cells sorted from blood. The CDR3: CASPGVTGELFF. Here the CDR3 DNA reads TGTGCCAGCCCCGGGGTCACCGGGGAGCTGTTTTTT.